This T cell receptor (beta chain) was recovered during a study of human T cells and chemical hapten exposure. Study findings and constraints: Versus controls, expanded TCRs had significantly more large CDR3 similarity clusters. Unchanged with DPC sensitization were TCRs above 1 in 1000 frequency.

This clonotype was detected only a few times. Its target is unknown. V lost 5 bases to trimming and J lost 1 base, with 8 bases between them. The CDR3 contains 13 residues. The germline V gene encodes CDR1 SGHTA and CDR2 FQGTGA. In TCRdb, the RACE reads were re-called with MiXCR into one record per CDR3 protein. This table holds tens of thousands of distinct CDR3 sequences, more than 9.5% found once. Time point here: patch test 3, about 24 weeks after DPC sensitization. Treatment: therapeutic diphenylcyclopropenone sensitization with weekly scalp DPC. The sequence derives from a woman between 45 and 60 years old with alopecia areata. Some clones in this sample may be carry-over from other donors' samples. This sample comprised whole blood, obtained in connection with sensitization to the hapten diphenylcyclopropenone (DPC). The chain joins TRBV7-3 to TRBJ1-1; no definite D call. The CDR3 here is CASSLQENTEAFF. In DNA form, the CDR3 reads TGTGCCAGCAGCCTCCAGGAGAACACTGAAGCTTTCTTT.